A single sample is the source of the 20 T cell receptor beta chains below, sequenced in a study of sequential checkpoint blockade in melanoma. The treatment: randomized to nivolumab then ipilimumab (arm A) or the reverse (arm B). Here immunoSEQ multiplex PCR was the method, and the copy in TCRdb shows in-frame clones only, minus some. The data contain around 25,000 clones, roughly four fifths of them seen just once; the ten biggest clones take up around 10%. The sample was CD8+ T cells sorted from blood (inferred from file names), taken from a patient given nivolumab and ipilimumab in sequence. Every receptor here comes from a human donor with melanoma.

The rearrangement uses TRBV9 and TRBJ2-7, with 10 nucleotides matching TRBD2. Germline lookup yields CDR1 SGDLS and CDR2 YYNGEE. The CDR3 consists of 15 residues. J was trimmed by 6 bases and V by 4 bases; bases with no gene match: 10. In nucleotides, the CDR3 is TGTGCCAGCAGCCCACAAAAGCGGGAGGGCCTCGAGCAGTACTTC. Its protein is CASSPQKREGLEQYF.

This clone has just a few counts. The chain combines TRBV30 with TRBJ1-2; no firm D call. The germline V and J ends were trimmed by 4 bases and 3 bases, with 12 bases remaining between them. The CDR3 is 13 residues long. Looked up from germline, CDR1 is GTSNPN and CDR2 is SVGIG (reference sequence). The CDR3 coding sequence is TGTGCCTGGACTGTAGAGGCTGACTATGGCTACACCTTC. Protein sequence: CAWTVEADYGYTF.

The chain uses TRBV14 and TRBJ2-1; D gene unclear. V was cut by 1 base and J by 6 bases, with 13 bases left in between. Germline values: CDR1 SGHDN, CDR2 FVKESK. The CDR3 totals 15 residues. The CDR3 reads CASSQGIFLGNEQFF. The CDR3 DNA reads TGTGCCAGCAGCCAAGGTATCTTCCTAGGCAATGAGCAGTTCTTC.

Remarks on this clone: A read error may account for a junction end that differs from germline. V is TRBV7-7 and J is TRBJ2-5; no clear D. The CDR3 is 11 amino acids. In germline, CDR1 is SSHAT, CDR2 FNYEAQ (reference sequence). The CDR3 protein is CASSSGETQYF. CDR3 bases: TGTGCTAGCAGCTCAGGAGAGACCCAGTACTTC.

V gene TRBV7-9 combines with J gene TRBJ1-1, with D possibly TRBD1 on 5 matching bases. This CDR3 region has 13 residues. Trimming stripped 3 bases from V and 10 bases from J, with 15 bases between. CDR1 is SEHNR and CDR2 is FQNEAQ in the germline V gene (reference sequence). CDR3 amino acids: CASSFLGEGGAFF. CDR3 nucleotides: TGTGCCAGCAGCTTCTTGGGGGAGGGAGGAGCTTTCTTT.

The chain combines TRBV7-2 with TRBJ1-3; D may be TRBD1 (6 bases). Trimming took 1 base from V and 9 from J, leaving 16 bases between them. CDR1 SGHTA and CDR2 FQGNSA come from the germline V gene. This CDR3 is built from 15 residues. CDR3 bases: TGTGCCAGCAGCTTAGGAACAGGGAATTCTGGCACCATATATTTT. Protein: CASSLGTGNSGTIYF.

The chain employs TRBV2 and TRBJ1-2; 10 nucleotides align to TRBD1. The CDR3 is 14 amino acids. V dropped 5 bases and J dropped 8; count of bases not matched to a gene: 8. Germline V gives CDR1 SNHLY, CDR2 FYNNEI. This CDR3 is CASSYRDRGEGYTF. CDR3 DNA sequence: TGTGCCAGCAGTTACCGGGACAGGGGAGAGGGCTACACCTTC.

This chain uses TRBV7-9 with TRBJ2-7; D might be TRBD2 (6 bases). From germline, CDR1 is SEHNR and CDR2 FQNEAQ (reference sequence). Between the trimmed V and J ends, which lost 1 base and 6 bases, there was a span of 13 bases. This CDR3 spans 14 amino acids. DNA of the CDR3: TGTGCCAGCAGCTTAGGAGGTCTGGGAGGCGAGCAGTACTTC. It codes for CASSLGGLGGEQYF.

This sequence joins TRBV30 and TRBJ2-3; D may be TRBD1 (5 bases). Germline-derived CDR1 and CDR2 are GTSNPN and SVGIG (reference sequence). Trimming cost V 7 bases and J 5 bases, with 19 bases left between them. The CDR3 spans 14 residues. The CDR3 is CASSGRANRDTQYF. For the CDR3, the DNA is TGTGCCTCCTCAGGGCGAGCTAACAGAGATACGCAGTATTTT.

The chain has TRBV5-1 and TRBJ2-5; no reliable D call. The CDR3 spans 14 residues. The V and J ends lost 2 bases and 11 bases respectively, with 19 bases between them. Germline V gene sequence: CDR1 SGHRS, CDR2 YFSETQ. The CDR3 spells CASSFRPGPEQQYF. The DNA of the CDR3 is TGCGCCAGCAGCTTTCGGCCGGGTCCGGAGCAGCAGTACTTC.

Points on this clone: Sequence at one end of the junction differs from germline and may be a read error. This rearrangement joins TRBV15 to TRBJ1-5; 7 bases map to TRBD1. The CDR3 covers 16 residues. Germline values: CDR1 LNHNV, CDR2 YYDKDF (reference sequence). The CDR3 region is CATSREQGIGNQPQHF. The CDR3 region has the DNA TGTGCCACCAGCAGAGAACAGGGGATAGGCAATCAACCCCAGCATTTT. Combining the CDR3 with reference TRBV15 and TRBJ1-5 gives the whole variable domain DAMVIQNPRYQVTQFGKPVTLSCSQTLNHNVMYWYQQKSSQAPKLLFHYYDKDFNNEADTPDNFQSRRPNTSFCFLDIRSPGLGDTAMYLCATSREQGIGNQPQHFGDGTRLSIL.

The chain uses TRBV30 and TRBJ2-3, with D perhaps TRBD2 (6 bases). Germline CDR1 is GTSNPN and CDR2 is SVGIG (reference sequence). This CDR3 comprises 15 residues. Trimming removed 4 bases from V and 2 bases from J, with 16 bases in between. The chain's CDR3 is CAWIGSGGITDTQYF. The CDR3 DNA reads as TGTGCCTGGATAGGTAGCGGAGGCATCACAGATACGCAGTATTTT.

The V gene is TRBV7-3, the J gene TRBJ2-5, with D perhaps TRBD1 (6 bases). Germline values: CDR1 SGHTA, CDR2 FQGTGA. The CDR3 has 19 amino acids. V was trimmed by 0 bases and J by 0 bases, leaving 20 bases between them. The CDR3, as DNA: TGTGCCAGCAGCTTAACGGGAGAGGGGGTGGGCGGATACCAAGAGACCCAGTACTTC. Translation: CASSLTGEGVGGYQETQYF. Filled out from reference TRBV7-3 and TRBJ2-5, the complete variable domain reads GAGVSQTPSNKVTEKGKYVELRCDPISGHTALYWYRQSLGQGPEFLIYFQGTGAADDSGLPNDRFFAVRPEGSVSTLKIQRTERGDSAVYLCASSLTGEGVGGYQETQYFGPGTRLLVL.

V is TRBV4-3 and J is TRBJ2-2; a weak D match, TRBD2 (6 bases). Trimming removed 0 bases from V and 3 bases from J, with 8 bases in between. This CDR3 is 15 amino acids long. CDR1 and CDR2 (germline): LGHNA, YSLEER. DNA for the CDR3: TGCGCCAGCAGCCAAGAAGCTAGCGACACCGGGGAGCTGTTTTTT. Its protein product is CASSQEASDTGELFF.

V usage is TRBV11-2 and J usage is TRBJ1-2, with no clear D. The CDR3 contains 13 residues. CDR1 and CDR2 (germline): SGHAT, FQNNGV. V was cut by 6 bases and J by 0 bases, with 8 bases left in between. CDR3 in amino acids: CASRRDSNYGYTF. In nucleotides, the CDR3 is TGTGCCAGCAGAAGAGATTCTAACTATGGCTACACCTTC.

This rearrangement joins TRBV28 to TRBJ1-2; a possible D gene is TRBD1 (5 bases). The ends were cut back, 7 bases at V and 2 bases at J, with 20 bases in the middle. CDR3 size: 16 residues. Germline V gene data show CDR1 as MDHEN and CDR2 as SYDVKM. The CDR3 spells CASTTQAPGLNYGYTF. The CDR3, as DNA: TGTGCCAGCACCACACAAGCGCCGGGACTCAACTATGGCTACACCTTC.

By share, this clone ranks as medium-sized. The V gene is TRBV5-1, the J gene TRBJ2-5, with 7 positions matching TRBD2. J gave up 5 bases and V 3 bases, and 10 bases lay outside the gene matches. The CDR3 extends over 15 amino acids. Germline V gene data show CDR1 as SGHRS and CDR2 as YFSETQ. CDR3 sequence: CASSSLLAGVETQYF. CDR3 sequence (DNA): TGCGCCAGCAGCTCCCTTCTGGCGGGAGTGGAGACCCAGTACTTC.

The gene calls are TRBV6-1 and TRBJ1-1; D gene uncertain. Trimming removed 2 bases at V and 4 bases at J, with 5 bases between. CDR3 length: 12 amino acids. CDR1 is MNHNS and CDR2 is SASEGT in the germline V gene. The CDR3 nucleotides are TGTGCCAGCAGTGAAAAGAGCACTGAAGCTTTCTTT. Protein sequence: CASSEKSTEAFF.

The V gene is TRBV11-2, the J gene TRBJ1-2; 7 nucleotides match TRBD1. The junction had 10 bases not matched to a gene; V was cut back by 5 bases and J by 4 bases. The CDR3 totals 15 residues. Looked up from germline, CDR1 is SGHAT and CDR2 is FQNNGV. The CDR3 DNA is TGTGCCAGCAGCACCCGACAGGGAAGGGGCTATGGCTACACCTTC. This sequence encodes CASSTRQGRGYGYTF.

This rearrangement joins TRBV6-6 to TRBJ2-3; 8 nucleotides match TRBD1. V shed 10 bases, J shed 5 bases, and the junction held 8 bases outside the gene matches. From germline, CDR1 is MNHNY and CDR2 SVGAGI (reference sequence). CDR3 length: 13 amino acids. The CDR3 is CATQGADRDTQYF. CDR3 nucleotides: TGTGCCACCCAGGGGGCTGATAGAGATACGCAGTATTTT.